Given below is one T cell receptor beta chain in context. Its target antigen remains unknown. No qualities accompany the bases; no much larger clone lies one base away. These data originate in a study of blood T cell repertoires in COVID-19 (dated by TCRdb to the early 2020s). Context from the whole study: Collaborator samples came from the United States, Italy and Spain and covered acute and convalescent phases of COVID-19. The material from the prospective study consisted of cDNA or gDNA derived from T cells, B-cell-depleted T cells, or PBMCs. Subjects who had been exposed to COVID-19, were actively infected with it, or had recovered from it provided the deeply sampled blood TCRbeta repertoires that made up the dataset. A freely available public database, intended as a resource for researchers studying the immune response to SARS-CoV-2, is where the repertoires were released. The samples were drawn from the first 160 participants of the ongoing ImmuneRACE study and from 950 to 1,500 subjects provided by 6 global collaborators. Nearly every sample came with metadata listing a de-identified subject ID, COVID-19 status, age in years and sex. Where available, HLA class I and class II types were taken from metadata supplied by the sample provider and were not determined by assay-based typing. The full study reports these points: The quantity of clinical and demographic metadata differed by source and by participant and was supplied without curation.

The collaborating institutions used their own protocols to collect whole blood in K2EDTA tubes. For TCRbeta analysis, collaborators shipped samples as frozen whole blood, isolated PBMCs, or DNA extracted from either of those sample types. TCRbeta CDR3 regions were amplified from genomic DNA using the immunoSEQ Assay, a bias-controlled multiplex PCR. In the source study's methods: Within the assay, amplification of reference gene primers was used to estimate how many nucleated cells each sample contained. Sequence reads were collapsed and filtered to measure the absolute abundance of every unique TCRbeta CDR3 rearrangement. Productive Simpson clonality was computed per sample as the square root of Simpson's diversity index over productive rearrangements. The table was pulled from immuneACCESS by TCRdb, which kept in-frame rearrangements only. Such tables lose some clones; where checked, under half of the loss comes from unresolved V genes, and the rest has no known cause. The DNA was the basis for D and trimming; V, J and clone size are from that table. This sample has some 160,000 clones in its table, and about 80% of those were observed once. The top ten constitute 6.5% to 8% of the sample.

The CDR3 contains 15 residues, cysteine and phenylalanine counted. Solely the CDR3 DNA is kept, with 45 bases framed from the first base. CDR1 and CDR2 are read off the germline V gene as MGHDK and SYGVNS. Unmatched junction bases come to 4, with V trimmed by 3 bases and J by 0 bases. The sequenced material came from peripheral blood. The origin of this receptor is a man aged 65 to 85 with active or convalescent COVID-19. The chain is encoded by TRBV25-1 joined to TRBJ1-2, and TRBD1 matches 7 of the central bases. In nucleotide form, the sequence is TGTGCCAGCAGTGACTCCGGACAGGCTAACTATGGCTACACCTTC. Its protein product is CASSDSGQANYGYTF.